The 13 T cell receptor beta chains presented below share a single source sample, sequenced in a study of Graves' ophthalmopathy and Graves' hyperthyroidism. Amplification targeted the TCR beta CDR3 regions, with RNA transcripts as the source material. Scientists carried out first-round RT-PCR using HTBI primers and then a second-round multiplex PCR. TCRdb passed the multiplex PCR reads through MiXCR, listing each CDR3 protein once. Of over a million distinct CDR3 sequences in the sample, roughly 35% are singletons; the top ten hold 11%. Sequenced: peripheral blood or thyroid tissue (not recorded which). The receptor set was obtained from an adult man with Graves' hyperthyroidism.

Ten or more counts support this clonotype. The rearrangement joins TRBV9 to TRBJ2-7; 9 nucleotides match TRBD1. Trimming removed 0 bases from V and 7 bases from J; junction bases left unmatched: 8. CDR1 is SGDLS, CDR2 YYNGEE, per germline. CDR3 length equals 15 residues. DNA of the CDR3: TGTGCCAGCAGCGTAGTGGGACAGGGCTGGGGAGAGCAGTACTTC. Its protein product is CASSVVGQGWGEQYF.

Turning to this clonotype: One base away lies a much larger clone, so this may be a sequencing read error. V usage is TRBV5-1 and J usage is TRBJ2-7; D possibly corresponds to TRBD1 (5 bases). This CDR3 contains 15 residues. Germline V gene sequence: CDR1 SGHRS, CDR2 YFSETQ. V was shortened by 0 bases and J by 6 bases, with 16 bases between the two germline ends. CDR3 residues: CASSLAPDKDLEQYF. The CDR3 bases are TGCGCCAGCAGCTTGGCGCCGGACAAGGACCTCGAGCAGTACTTC.

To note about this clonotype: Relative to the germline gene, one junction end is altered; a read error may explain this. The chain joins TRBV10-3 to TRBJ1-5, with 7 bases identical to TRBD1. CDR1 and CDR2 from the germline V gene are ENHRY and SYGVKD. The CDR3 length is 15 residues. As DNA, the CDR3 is TGTGCCAGCAGTACGAAGGGGGCCAGCACGGAGCCCCAGCATTTT. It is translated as CASSTKGASTEPQHF.

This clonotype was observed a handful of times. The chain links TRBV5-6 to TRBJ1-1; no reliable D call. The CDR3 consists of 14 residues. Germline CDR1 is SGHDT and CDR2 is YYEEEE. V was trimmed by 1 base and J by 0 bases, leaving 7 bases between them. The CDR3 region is CASSLMNLNTEAFF. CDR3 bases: TGTGCCAGCAGCTTGATGAACTTGAACACTGAAGCTTTCTTT.

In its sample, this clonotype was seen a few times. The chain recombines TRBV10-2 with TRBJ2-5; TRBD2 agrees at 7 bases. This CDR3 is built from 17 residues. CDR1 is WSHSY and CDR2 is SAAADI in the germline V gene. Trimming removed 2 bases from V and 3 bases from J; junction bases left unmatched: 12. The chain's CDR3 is CASSEVRQGGMEETQYF. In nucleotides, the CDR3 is TGCGCCAGCAGTGAGGTCAGGCAGGGAGGGATGGAAGAGACCCAGTACTTC.

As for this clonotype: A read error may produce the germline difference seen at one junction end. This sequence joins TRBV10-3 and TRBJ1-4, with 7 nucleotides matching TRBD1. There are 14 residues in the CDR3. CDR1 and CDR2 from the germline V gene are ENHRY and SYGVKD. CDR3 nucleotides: TGTGCCAGCAGTTACTCGGACAGGAATGAAAAACTGTTTTTT. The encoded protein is CASSYSDRNEKLFF.

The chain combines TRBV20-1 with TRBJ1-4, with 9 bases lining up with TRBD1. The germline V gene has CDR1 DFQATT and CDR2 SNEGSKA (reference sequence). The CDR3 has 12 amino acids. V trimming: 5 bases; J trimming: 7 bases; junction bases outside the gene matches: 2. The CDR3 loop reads CSARDRAEKLFF. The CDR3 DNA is TGCAGTGCTCGGGACAGGGCTGAAAAACTGTTTTTT.

The CDR3 loop is CASSQEPDTQYF. The CDR3 DNA is TGTGCCAGCAGCCAAGAGCCAGATACGCAGTATTTT. V and J are TRBV14 and TRBJ2-3; D ambiguous. CDR1 is SGHDN, CDR2 FVKESK, per germline. CDR3 length: 12 residues. Trimming shortened V by 0 bases and J by 4 bases, and 2 bases separated the two germline ends.

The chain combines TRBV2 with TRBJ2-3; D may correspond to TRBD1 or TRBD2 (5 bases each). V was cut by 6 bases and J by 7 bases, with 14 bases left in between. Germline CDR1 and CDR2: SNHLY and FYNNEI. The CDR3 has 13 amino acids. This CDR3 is CASSATGTNTQYF. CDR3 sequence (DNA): TGTGCCAGCAGCGCAACGGGGACGAATACGCAGTATTTT.

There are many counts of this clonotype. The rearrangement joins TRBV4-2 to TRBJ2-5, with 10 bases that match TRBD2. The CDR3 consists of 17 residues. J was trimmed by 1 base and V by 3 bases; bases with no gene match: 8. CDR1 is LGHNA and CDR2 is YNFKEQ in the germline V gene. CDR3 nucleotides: TGTGCCAGCAGCCATTATCCTAGCGGGAGCGTCCAAGAGACCCAGTACTTC. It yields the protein CASSHYPSGSVQETQYF.

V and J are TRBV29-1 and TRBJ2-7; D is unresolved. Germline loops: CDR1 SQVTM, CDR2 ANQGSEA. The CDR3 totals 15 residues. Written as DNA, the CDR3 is TGCAGTGCTAGAGACCCGATCCTAAAGAGAAACGAGCAGTACTTC. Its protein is CSARDPILKRNEQYF.

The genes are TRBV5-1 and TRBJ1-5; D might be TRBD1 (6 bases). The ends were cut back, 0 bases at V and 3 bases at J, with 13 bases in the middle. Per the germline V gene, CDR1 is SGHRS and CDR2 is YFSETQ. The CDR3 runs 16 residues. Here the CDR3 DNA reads TGCGCCAGCAGCTTGGAGTCCACAGGGTACAATCAGCCCCAGCATTTT. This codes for CASSLESTGYNQPQHF.

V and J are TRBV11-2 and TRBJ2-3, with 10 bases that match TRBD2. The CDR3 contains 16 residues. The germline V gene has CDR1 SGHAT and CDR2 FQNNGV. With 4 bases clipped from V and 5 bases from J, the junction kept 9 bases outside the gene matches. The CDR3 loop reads CASSSLAGRSLDTQYF. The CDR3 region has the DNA TGTGCCAGCAGCTCACTAGCGGGGAGGTCTTTAGATACGCAGTATTTT.